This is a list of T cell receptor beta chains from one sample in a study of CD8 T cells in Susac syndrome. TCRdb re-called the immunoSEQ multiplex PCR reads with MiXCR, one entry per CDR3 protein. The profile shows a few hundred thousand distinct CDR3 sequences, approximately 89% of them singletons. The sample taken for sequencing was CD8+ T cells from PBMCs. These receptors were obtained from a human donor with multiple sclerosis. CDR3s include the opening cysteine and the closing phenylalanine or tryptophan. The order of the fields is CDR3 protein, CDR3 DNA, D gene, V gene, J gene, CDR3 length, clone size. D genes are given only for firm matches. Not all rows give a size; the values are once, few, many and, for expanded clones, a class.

CDR3: CAWSADANQPQHF
DNA: TGTGCCTGGAGTGCGGACGCGAATCAGCCCCAGCATTTT
D: NA
V: TRBV30
J: TRBJ1-5
length: 13
size: NA

CDR3: CSARHAFYGYTF
DNA: TGCAGTGCCAGACATGCCTTCTATGGCTACACCTTC
D: NA
V: TRBV20-1
J: TRBJ1-2
length: 12
size: NA

CDR3: CASSFGWGLAKNIQYF
DNA: TGTGCCAGCAGTTTTGGGTGGGGCCTAGCCAAAAACATTCAGTACTTC
D: NA
V: TRBV27
J: TRBJ2-4
length: 16
size: NA

CDR3: CASSPLKDYGYTF
DNA: TGTGCCAGCAGTCCCCTTAAGGACTATGGCTACACCTTC
D: NA
V: TRBV7-9
J: TRBJ1-2
length: 13
size: NA

CDR3: CASRPRMGAIGNTIYF
DNA: TGTGCCAGCAGGCCAAGGATGGGAGCAATCGGAAACACCATATATTTT
D: NA
V: TRBV13
J: TRBJ1-3
length: 16
size: NA

CDR3: CASSQDLGFGEKLFF
DNA: TGCGCCAGCAGCCAAGATTTAGGGTTTGGTGAAAAACTGTTTTTT
D: NA
V: TRBV4-1
J: TRBJ1-4
length: 15
size: NA

CDR3: CASSLVGGVGDGYTF
DNA: TGTGCCAGCAGCTTGGTTGGAGGAGTAGGTGATGGCTACACCTTC
D: NA
V: TRBV5-4
J: TRBJ1-2
length: 15
size: NA

CDR3: CAWSLNSYEQYF
DNA: TGTGCCTGGAGTCTGAATTCCTACGAGCAGTACTTC
D: NA
V: TRBV30
J: TRBJ2-7
length: 12
size: NA

CDR3: CASSPSLAQETQYF
DNA: TGTGCCAGCAGCCCCTCACTAGCTCAAGAGACCCAGTACTTC
D: NA
V: TRBV7-7
J: TRBJ2-5
length: 14
size: NA

CDR3: CSVRTSGRVGATGELFF
DNA: TGCAGCGTCCGGACTAGCGGGAGGGTCGGCGCCACCGGGGAGCTGTTTTTT
D: TRBD2
V: TRBV29-1
J: TRBJ2-2
length: 17
size: NA

CDR3: CAWSSGTGYYGYTF
DNA: TGTGCCTGGAGTAGCGGGACAGGGTACTATGGCTACACCTTC
D: TRBD1
V: TRBV30
J: TRBJ1-2
length: 14
size: NA

CDR3: CASRWTDTDTQYF
DNA: TGTGCCAGCAGATGGACGGACACAGATACGCAGTATTTT
D: NA
V: TRBV6-1
J: TRBJ2-3
length: 13
size: few

CDR3: CASSEPEVGYTF
DNA: TGCGCCAGCAGTGAGCCCGAGGTGGGCTACACCTTC
D: NA
V: TRBV10-1
J: TRBJ1-2
length: 12
size: NA

CDR3: CASRPIAGNQPQHF
DNA: TGTGCCAGCAGGCCTATAGCGGGAAATCAGCCCCAGCATTTT
D: NA
V: TRBV27
J: TRBJ1-5
length: 14
size: NA

CDR3: CSVKKPETDNTEAFF
DNA: TGCAGTGTTAAGAAACCTGAGACGGACAACACTGAAGCTTTCTTT
D: NA
V: TRBV20-1
J: TRBJ1-1
length: 15
size: NA

CDR3: CASMGQAYEQYF
DNA: TGTGCCAGCATGGGACAGGCCTACGAGCAGTACTTC
D: TRBD1
V: TRBV12-3/TRBV12-4
J: TRBJ2-7
length: 12
size: NA

CDR3: CSAPGQAYNEQFF
DNA: TGCAGTGCCCCGGGACAGGCCTACAATGAGCAGTTCTTC
D: TRBD1
V: TRBV20-1
J: TRBJ2-1
length: 13
size: NA

CDR3: CSVEIAGRYEQYF
DNA: TGCAGCGTTGAGATAGCGGGCCGCTACGAGCAGTACTTC
D: TRBD2
V: TRBV29-1
J: TRBJ2-7
length: 13
size: NA

CDR3: CASSFLAGGTDTQYF
DNA: TGTGCCAGCAGCTTCTTAGCGGGGGGAACAGATACGCAGTATTTT
D: TRBD2
V: TRBV11-2
J: TRBJ2-3
length: 15
size: once

CDR3: CASTLGLAGAYEQYF
DNA: TGTGCCAGCACCCTGGGACTAGCGGGGGCCTACGAGCAGTACTTC
D: TRBD2
V: TRBV6-1
J: TRBJ2-7
length: 15
size: few

CDR3: CASSFLAGVVYF
DNA: TGTGCCAGCAGTTTCCTAGCGGGGGTGGTGTATTTT
D: TRBD2
V: TRBV27
J: TRBJ2-3
length: 12
size: NA

CDR3: CASSVAGGMNTEAFF
DNA: TGTGCCAGCAGCGTGGCCGGGGGAATGAACACTGAAGCTTTCTTT
D: NA
V: TRBV6-1
J: TRBJ1-1
length: 15
size: NA

CDR3: CASRAGKGPYEQYF
DNA: TGTGCCAGCAGGGCCGGCAAGGGCCCCTACGAGCAGTACTTC
D: NA
V: TRBV6-1
J: TRBJ2-7
length: 14
size: NA

CDR3: CASSLAGGVDTQYF
DNA: TGTGCCAGCAGCCTAGCGGGAGGGGTAGATACGCAGTATTTT
D: TRBD2
V: TRBV7-3
J: TRBJ2-3
length: 14
size: NA

CDR3: CASSYPQQGARTQYF
DNA: TGTGCCAGCAGTTACCCGCAACAGGGGGCGCGTACGCAGTATTTT
D: TRBD1
V: TRBV6-6
J: TRBJ2-3
length: 15
size: NA

CDR3: CASDRGAEGDREVESNQPQHF
DNA: TGTGCCAGCGACAGGGGCGCCGAGGGAGACAGGGAAGTTGAAAGCAATCAGCCCCAGCATTTT
D: TRBD1
V: TRBV5-6
J: TRBJ1-5
length: 21
size: NA

CDR3: CAISDRGTNTEAFF
DNA: TGTGCCATCAGTGATCGGGGGACCAACACTGAAGCTTTCTTT
D: NA
V: TRBV10-3
J: TRBJ1-1
length: 14
size: NA

CDR3: CAWSATSPGQGDGYTF
DNA: TGTGCCTGGAGTGCTACATCTCCGGGACAGGGGGATGGCTACACCTTC
D: TRBD1
V: TRBV30
J: TRBJ1-2
length: 16
size: NA

CDR3: CASSVRDLIWSEQFF
DNA: TGTGCCAGCAGTGTCCGGGACCTCATTTGGAGTGAGCAGTTCTTC
D: NA
V: TRBV25-1
J: TRBJ2-1
length: 15
size: NA

CDR3: CASSFGLPGGTEAFF
DNA: TGTGCCAGCAGCTTCGGGCTCCCGGGGGGCACTGAAGCTTTCTTT
D: NA
V: TRBV7-2
J: TRBJ1-1
length: 15
size: NA

CDR3: CASSLDEAGASADTQYF
DNA: TGCGCCAGCAGCTTGGATGAGGCGGGGGCCTCCGCGGATACGCAGTATTTT
D: NA
V: TRBV5-1
J: TRBJ2-3
length: 17
size: NA

CDR3: CASSRYSGASQETQYF
DNA: TGTGCCAGTAGTAGGTATAGCGGAGCCTCCCAAGAGACCCAGTACTTC
D: NA
V: TRBV19
J: TRBJ2-5
length: 16
size: NA

CDR3: CASSLAGPGRPIYEQYF
DNA: TGCGCCAGCAGCTTGGCCGGTCCAGGCAGGCCAATTTACGAGCAGTACTTC
D: NA
V: TRBV5-1
J: TRBJ2-7
length: 17
size: NA

CDR3: CASSFTGPGTEAFF
DNA: TGTGCCAGCAGTTTTACGGGGCCTGGCACTGAAGCTTTCTTT
D: NA
V: TRBV12-3/TRBV12-4
J: TRBJ1-1
length: 14
size: NA

CDR3: CASSQEVASGGNEQFF
DNA: TGCGCCAGCAGCCAAGAGGTGGCTAGCGGGGGTAATGAGCAGTTCTTC
D: TRBD2
V: TRBV4-1
J: TRBJ2-1
length: 16
size: NA

CDR3: CASSLSDDLYEQYF
DNA: TGTGCCAGCAGCTTGAGTGACGACCTCTACGAGCAGTACTTC
D: NA
V: TRBV11-2
J: TRBJ2-7
length: 14
size: NA

CDR3: CSVVSISYEQYF
DNA: TGCAGCGTTGTATCCATCTCCTACGAGCAGTACTTC
D: NA
V: TRBV29-1
J: TRBJ2-7
length: 12
size: NA

CDR3: CSATTGDYTEAFF
DNA: TGCAGCGCGACGACAGGGGACTACACTGAAGCTTTCTTT
D: TRBD1
V: TRBV29-1
J: TRBJ1-1
length: 13
size: NA

CDR3: CASSFVTLASPLHF
DNA: TGTGCCAGCAGCTTTGTTACCTTGGCTTCACCCCTCCACTTT
D: NA
V: TRBV7-2
J: TRBJ1-6
length: 14
size: NA

CDR3: CASSKGQGSPSF
DNA: TGTGCCAGCAGTAAAGGACAGGGCTCGCCGTCTTTC
D: TRBD1
V: TRBV12-3/TRBV12-4
J: TRBJ2-1
length: 12
size: NA

CDR3: CASSEAGSGDTEAFF
DNA: TGTGCCAGCAGTGAAGCAGGGAGTGGGGACACTGAAGCTTTCTTT
D: NA
V: TRBV6-1
J: TRBJ1-1
length: 15
size: NA

CDR3: CASSEYFPNEQFF
DNA: TGTGCCAGCAGTGAATATTTTCCCAATGAGCAGTTCTTC
D: NA
V: TRBV25-1
J: TRBJ2-1
length: 13
size: NA

CDR3: CAWESSGTDTGELFF
DNA: TGTGCCTGGGAGAGTTCAGGGACGGACACCGGGGAGCTGTTTTTT
D: NA
V: TRBV30
J: TRBJ2-2
length: 15
size: NA

CDR3: CAIRVPNTGELFF
DNA: TGTGCCATCAGGGTACCGAACACCGGGGAGCTGTTTTTT
D: NA
V: TRBV10-3
J: TRBJ2-2
length: 13
size: NA

CDR3: CAWEVVGSGNTIYF
DNA: TGTGCCTGGGAGGTTGTAGGGTCCGGAAACACCATATATTTT
D: NA
V: TRBV30
J: TRBJ1-3
length: 14
size: NA

CDR3: CAWVKSPYEQYF
DNA: TGTGCCTGGGTCAAGAGCCCCTACGAGCAGTACTTC
D: NA
V: TRBV30
J: TRBJ2-7
length: 12
size: NA

CDR3: CASSIDPTSGMYNEQFF
DNA: TGTGCCAGTAGTATAGACCCGACTAGCGGGATGTACAATGAGCAGTTCTTC
D: TRBD2
V: TRBV19
J: TRBJ2-1
length: 17
size: few

CDR3: CASSSLTDRGGYTF
DNA: TGTGCCAGCAGTTCCCTCACAGACAGGGGAGGCTACACCTTC
D: TRBD1
V: TRBV28
J: TRBJ1-2
length: 14
size: NA